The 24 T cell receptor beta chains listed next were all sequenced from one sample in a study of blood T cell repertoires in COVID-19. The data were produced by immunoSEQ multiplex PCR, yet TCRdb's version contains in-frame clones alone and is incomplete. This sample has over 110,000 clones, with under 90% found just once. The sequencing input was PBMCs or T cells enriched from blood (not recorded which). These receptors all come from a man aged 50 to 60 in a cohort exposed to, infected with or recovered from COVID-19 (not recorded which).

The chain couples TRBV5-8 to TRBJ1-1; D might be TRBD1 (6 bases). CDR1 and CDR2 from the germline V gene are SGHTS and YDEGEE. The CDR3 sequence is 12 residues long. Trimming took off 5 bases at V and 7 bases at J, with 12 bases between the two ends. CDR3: CASSRTAFEAFF. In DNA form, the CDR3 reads TGTGCCAGCAGTCGGACAGCGTTTGAAGCTTTCTTT.

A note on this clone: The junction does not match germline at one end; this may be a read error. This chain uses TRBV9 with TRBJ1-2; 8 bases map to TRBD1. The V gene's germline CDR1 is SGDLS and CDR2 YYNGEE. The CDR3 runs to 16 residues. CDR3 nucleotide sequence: TGTGCCAGCCGCGTAGCTTTAGGACAGGGTAACTATGGCTACACCTTC. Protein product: CASRVALGQGNYGYTF.

As DNA, the CDR3 is TGTGCCAGCAGCTTAGCTGGGACAGCCTCTGGGGCCAACGTCCTGACTTTC. This codes for CASSLAGTASGANVLTF. The gene calls are TRBV7-6 and TRBJ2-6, with TRBD1 identical over 7 bases. Germline CDR1 SGHVS, CDR2 FNYEAQ. V lost 0 bases and J lost 0; bases outside the gene matches: 2. This CDR3 is built from 17 residues.

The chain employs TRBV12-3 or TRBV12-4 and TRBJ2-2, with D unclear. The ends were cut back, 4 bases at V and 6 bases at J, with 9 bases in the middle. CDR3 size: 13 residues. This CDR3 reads CASSSVLAGELFF. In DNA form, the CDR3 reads TGTGCCAGCAGTTCCGTCCTCGCCGGGGAGCTGTTTTTT.

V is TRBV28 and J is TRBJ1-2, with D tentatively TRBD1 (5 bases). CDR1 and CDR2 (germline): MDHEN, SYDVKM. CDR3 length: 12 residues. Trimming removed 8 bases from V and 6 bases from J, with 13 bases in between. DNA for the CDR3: TGTGCCAGCCGCGGGACTTTGGATGGCTACACCTTC. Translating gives CASRGTLDGYTF.

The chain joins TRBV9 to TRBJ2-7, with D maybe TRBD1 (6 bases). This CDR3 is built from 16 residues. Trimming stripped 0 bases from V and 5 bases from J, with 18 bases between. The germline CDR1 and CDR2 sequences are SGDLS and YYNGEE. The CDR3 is CASSVAPSLTGHEQYF. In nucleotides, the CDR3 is TGTGCCAGCAGCGTAGCCCCCTCCCTAACAGGGCACGAGCAGTACTTC.

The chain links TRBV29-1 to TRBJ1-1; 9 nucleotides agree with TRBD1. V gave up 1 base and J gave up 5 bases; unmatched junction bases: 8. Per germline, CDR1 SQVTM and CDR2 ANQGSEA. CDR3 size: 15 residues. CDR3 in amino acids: CSVEVGTGRGTEAFF. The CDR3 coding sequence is TGCAGCGTTGAAGTGGGGACAGGGAGGGGAACTGAAGCTTTCTTT.

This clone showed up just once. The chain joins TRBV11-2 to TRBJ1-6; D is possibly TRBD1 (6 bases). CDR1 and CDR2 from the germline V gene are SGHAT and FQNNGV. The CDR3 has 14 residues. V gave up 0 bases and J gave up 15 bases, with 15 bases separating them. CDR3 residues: CASSLEGQRLNLHF. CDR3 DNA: TGTGCCAGCAGCTTAGAAGGACAGAGACTGAACCTCCACTTT.

CDR3 protein: CASSPRLDSTGTDTQYF. The CDR3 DNA reads as TGTGCCAGCAGCCCCCGTCTGGACAGTACTGGCACAGATACGCAGTATTTT. The rearrangement uses TRBV9 and TRBJ2-3, with D tentatively TRBD1 (6 bases). From germline, CDR1 is SGDLS and CDR2 YYNGEE. The CDR3 runs 17 residues. The ends were cut back, 4 bases at V and 1 base at J, with 19 bases in the middle.

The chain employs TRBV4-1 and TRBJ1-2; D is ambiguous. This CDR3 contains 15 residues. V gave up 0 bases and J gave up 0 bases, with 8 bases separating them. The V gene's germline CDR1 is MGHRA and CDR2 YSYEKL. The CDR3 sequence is CASSQEVGANYGYTF. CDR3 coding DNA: TGCGCCAGCAGCCAAGAAGTAGGAGCTAACTATGGCTACACCTTC.

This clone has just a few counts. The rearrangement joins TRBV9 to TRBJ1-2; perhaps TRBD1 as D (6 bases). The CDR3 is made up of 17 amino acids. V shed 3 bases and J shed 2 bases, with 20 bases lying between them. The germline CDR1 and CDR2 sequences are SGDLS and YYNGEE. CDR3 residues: CASSASISPQGNYGYTF. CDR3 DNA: TGTGCCAGCAGCGCCTCCATCAGTCCTCAGGGGAACTATGGCTACACCTTC.

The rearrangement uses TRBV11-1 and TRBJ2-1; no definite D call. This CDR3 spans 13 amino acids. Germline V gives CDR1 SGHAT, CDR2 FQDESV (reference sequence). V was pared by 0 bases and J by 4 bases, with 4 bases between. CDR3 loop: CASSLALYNEQFF. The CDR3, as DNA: TGTGCCAGCAGCTTAGCACTTTACAATGAGCAGTTCTTC.

As DNA, the CDR3 is TGTGCCTCGGGGGGATTGAATTCACCCCTCCACTTT. It yields the protein CASGGLNSPLHF. The V call is TRBV10-3, the J call TRBJ1-6, with a tentative D call TRBD1 (5 bases). The ends were cut back, 11 bases at V and 7 bases at J, with 12 bases in the middle. The length of the CDR3 is 12 residues. Germline CDR1 ENHRY, CDR2 SYGVKD.

Here the CDR3 DNA reads TGTGCCAGCACCCCCGACAGGGGTTCACCCCTCCACTTT. Protein: CASTPDRGSPLHF. V and J are TRBV28 and TRBJ1-6, with 8 bases aligning to TRBD1. The CDR3 is 13 residues long. The ends lost 7 bases at V and 9 bases at J; junction bases unmatched: 5. Germline CDR1 MDHEN, CDR2 SYDVKM.

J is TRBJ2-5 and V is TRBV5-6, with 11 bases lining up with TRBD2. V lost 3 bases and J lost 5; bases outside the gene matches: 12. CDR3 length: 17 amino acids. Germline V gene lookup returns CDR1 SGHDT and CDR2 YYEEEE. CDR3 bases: TGTGCCAGCAGCTCAACTAGCGGGAGCCTCCGGGGGGAGACCCAGTACTTC. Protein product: CASSSTSGSLRGETQYF.

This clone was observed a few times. CDR3 loop: CASSQGAGGYGYTF. CDR3 DNA: TGCGCCAGCAGCCAAGGCGCAGGAGGATATGGCTACACCTTC. This sequence joins TRBV4-1 and TRBJ1-2, with D uncertain. V was trimmed by 1 base and J by 5 bases, leaving 11 bases between them. Germline V gene sequence: CDR1 MGHRA, CDR2 YSYEKL. This CDR3 is 14 amino acids long.

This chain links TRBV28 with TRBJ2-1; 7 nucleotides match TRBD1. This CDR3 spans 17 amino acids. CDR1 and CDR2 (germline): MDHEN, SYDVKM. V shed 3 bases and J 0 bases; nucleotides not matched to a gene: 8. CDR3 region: CASSFLRGPSSYNEQFF. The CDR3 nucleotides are TGTGCCAGCAGTTTCCTGAGGGGGCCCAGCTCCTACAATGAGCAGTTCTTC.

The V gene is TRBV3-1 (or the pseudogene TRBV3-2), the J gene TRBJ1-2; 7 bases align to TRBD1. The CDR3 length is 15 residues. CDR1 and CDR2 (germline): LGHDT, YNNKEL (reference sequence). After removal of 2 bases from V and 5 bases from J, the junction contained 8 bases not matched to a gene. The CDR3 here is CASSQPGQYRYGYTF. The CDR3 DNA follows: TGTGCCAGCAGCCAACCGGGACAGTATCGTTATGGCTACACCTTC.

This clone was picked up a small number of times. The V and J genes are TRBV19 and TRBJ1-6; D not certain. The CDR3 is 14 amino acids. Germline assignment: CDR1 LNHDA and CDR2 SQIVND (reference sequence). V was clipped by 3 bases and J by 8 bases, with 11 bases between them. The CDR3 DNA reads TGTGCCAGTAGTATCTTGGCGGAGTATTCACCCCTCCACTTT. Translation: CASSILAEYSPLHF.

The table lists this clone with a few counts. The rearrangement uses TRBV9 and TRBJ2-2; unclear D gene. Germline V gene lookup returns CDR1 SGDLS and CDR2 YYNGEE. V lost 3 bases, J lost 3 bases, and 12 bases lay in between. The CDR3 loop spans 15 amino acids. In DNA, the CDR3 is TGTGCCAGCAGCGCCGGTCCTCTGGACACCGGGGAGCTGTTTTTT. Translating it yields CASSAGPLDTGELFF.

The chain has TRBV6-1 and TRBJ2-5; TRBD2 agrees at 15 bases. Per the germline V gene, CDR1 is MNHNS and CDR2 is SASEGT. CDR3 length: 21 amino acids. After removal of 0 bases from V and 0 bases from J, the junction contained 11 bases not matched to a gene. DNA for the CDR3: TGTGCCAGCAGTGAAGCGTTCTCAGGGACTAGCGGGAGGATCTACCAAGAGACCCAGTACTTC. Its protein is CASSEAFSGTSGRIYQETQYF.

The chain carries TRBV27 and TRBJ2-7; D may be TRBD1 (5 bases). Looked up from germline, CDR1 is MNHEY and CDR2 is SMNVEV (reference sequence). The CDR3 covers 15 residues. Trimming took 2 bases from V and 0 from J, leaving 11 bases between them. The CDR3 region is CASSLAGPNSYEQYF. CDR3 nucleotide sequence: TGTGCCAGCAGTTTAGCAGGGCCCAACTCCTACGAGCAGTACTTC.

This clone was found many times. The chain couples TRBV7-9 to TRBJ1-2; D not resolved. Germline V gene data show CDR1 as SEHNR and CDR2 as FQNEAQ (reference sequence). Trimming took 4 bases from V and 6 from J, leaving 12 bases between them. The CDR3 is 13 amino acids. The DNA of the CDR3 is TGTGCCAGCAGCTCATGGGCAGGAAATGGCTACACCTTC. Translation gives CASSSWAGNGYTF.

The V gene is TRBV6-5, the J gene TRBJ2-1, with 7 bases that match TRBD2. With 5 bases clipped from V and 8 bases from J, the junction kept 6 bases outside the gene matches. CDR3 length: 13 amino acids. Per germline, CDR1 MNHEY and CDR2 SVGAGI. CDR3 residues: CASSPRGFYEQFF. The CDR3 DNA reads TGTGCCAGCAGTCCGCGGGGGTTCTATGAGCAGTTCTTC.